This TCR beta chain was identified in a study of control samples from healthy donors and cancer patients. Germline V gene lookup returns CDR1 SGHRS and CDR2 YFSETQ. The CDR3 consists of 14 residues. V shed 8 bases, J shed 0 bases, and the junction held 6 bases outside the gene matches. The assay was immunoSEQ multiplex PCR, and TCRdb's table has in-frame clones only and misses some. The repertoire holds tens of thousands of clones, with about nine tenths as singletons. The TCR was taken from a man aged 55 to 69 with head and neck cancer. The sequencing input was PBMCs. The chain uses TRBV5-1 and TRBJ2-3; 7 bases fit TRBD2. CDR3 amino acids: CASEAGLSTDTQYF. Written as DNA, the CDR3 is TGCGCCAGTGAAGCGGGGTTAAGCACAGATACGCAGTATTTT.